Listed below are T cell receptor beta chains from one sample, sequenced in a study of blood T cell repertoires in COVID-19. Assay: immunoSEQ multiplex PCR; the TCRdb copy retains only in-frame clones and omits some. The data show some 700,000 clones, 85% to 90% seen once. Input material: peripheral blood. These receptors all come from a woman aged 18-29 years with acute or convalescent COVID-19. CDR3s include the opening cysteine and the closing phenylalanine or tryptophan. D genes are given only for firm matches. The size of a clone is reported for some rows only, either as once, few or many, or as a class for expanded clones.

j_call,v_call,clone_size,d_call,cdr3_nt,cdr3_aa
TRBJ2-1,TRBV7-8,.,.,TGTGCCAGCAGCCGTTCTAGTGGGAGCGAGCAGTTCTTC,CASSRSSGSEQFF
TRBJ1-1,TRBV18,.,.,TGTGCCAGCTCACCGTTCCGGGATAACACTGAAGCTTTCTTT,CASSPFRDNTEAFF
TRBJ1-1,TRBV5-5,.,TRBD1,TGTGCCAGCAGCCACGGACAGGGCAACACTGAAGCTTTCTTT,CASSHGQGNTEAFF
TRBJ1-1,TRBV13,.,TRBD1,TGTGCCAGCAGCACCAGGACAGGGGTGAACACTGAAGCTTTCTTT,CASSTRTGVNTEAFF
TRBJ1-4,TRBV9,.,.,TGTGCCAGCAGCGTAGCCGGGACAATCGGGGCCTTCCTTAATGAAAAACTGTTTTTT,CASSVAGTIGAFLNEKLFF
TRBJ1-2,TRBV11-2,.,TRBD1,TGTGCCAGCAGCCCGAGACAGGGGAGGGATGGCTACACCTTC,CASSPRQGRDGYTF
TRBJ1-2,TRBV19,.,.,TGTGCCAGTAGTATTCGGGATCAGAACTATGGCTACACCTTC,CASSIRDQNYGYTF
TRBJ1-1,TRBV28,.,TRBD1,TGTGCCAGCAGTTTATCCGGGACAGGCCTTCAGGGGGACACTGAAGCTTTCTTT,CASSLSGTGLQGDTEAFF
TRBJ1-6,TRBV7-2,few,.,TGTGCCAGCAGCCCGAGACAGGCGAGGGGTTCACCCCTCCACTTT,CASSPRQARGSPLHF
TRBJ2-7,TRBV6-2/TRBV6-3,.,TRBD1,TGTGCCAGCAGCCTCGGGACAGGCTACGAGCAGTACTTC,CASSLGTGYEQYF
TRBJ1-2,TRBV6-5,once,.,TGTGCCAGCGCAGGGTTCCTGAAGGCCTTCGGCTACACCTTC,CASAGFLKAFGYTF
TRBJ1-1,TRBV7-3,.,TRBD1,TGTGCCAGCAGCCCGCGGACAGGGGCCAGAGGTGCTTTCTTT,CASSPRTGARGAFF
TRBJ2-3,TRBV4-2,.,TRBD2,TGTGCCAGCAGCCAAGGGGACGGGGGGGCATCAGATACGCAGTATTTT,CASSQGDGGASDTQYF
TRBJ1-2,TRBV6-5,.,.,TGTGCCAGCCGTCTAACGGGGGACTATGGCTACACCTTC,CASRLTGDYGYTF
TRBJ1-6,TRBV5-1,few,.,TGCGCCAGCAGCTTTCCGGGGGTTTCACCCCTCCACTTT,CASSFPGVSPLHF
TRBJ1-2,TRBV3-1/TRBV3-2,.,.,TGTGCCAGCAGCCCCCTGGGGGAGGGAATGCGAGGCTACACCTTC,CASSPLGEGMRGYTF
TRBJ1-4,TRBV27,.,TRBD1,TGTGCCAGCAGTCCCCTCTTGGGCAGGGGGCGGAATGAAAAACTGTTTTTT,CASSPLLGRGRNEKLFF
TRBJ1-1,TRBV9,.,.,TGTGCCAGCAGCGTAGCCCCCGTGAGTACTGAAGCTTTCTTT,CASSVAPVSTEAFF
TRBJ1-5,TRBV7-2,.,.,TGTGCCAGCAGCTTTCTAAATCAGCCCCAGCATTTT,CASSFLNQPQHF
TRBJ1-6,TRBV5-4,.,.,TGTGCCAGCAGCGCGGACAGAACCTATAATTCACCCCTCCACTTT,CASSADRTYNSPLHF
TRBJ2-5,TRBV3-1/TRBV3-2,.,.,TGTGCCAGCAGCCAGAGAGCGGGCCAAGAGACCCAGTACTTC,CASSQRAGQETQYF
TRBJ1-2,TRBV4-2,.,TRBD1,TGTGCCAGCAGCCCCGGGACAGTAGGAGGCTACACCTTC,CASSPGTVGGYTF
TRBJ1-1,TRBV6-1,once,TRBD1,TGTGCCAGCAGTGGACAGGGTTTAGGCGTCCGGGAAACTGAAGCTTTCTTT,CASSGQGLGVRETEAFF
TRBJ1-5,TRBV27,once,.,TGTGCCAGCAGTTTTGTTGGGCTAAATCAGCCCCAGCATTTT,CASSFVGLNQPQHF
TRBJ2-1,TRBV21-1,.,.,TGTGCCAGCAGCAAAGCAGGGGGCAATGAGCAGTTCTTC,CASSKAGGNEQFF
TRBJ2-7,TRBV6-5,.,.,TGTGCCAGCAGTTCTACAGCAACCTACGAGCAGTACTTC,CASSSTATYEQYF
TRBJ1-2,TRBV5-1,.,.,TGCGCCAGCAGCTTCACTCTAGACTGGTACTATGGCTACACCTTC,CASSFTLDWYYGYTF
TRBJ1-2,TRBV30,.,TRBD1,TGTGCCTGGCAGGGGGCGCCTACTAACTATGGCTACACCTTC,CAWQGAPTNYGYTF
TRBJ1-1,TRBV4-1,.,.,TGCGCCAGCAGCCAGGGGGGACTGTCGAACACTGAAGCTTTCTTT,CASSQGGLSNTEAFF
TRBJ2-7,TRBV15,.,.,TGTGCCACCAGCAGAGAGAGGGATGGGTACGAGCAGTACTTC,CATSRERDGYEQYF
TRBJ2-7,TRBV5-6,.,TRBD1,TGTGCCAGCAGCTTGGCAGACAGGGGATCCTACGAGCAGTACTTC,CASSLADRGSYEQYF
TRBJ1-6,TRBV5-1,.,TRBD1,TGCGCCAGCAGCTCAGGGGACAGTTTTTATAATTCACCCCTCCACTTT,CASSSGDSFYNSPLHF
TRBJ2-7,TRBV13,.,TRBD2,TGTGCCAGCAGCTATTTGACGGGGGGTGGGTACGAGCAGTACTTC,CASSYLTGGGYEQYF
TRBJ1-5,TRBV6-5,.,.,TGTGCCAGCAGTTACAGGGGTTTCGGCCAGCCCCAGCATTTT,CASSYRGFGQPQHF
TRBJ1-1,TRBV4-1,.,.,TGCGCCAGCAGCCAAGATCCCGGTCTGGAGGGAAGTGAAGCTTTCTTT,CASSQDPGLEGSEAFF
TRBJ2-2,TRBV2,.,.,TGTGCCAGCTTCACTAAAGGACAGAAACGCACCGGGGAGCTGTTTTTT,CASFTKGQKRTGELFF
TRBJ1-4,TRBV19,.,.,TGTGCCAGTAGTATTGCCCCCCGGGTGAGTCGGGATGAAAAACTGTTTTTT,CASSIAPRVSRDEKLFF
TRBJ1-3,TRBV18,.,.,TGTGCCAGCTCACCCCGACAGGCTGACTCTGGAAACACCATATATTTT,CASSPRQADSGNTIYF
TRBJ1-5,TRBV6-5,.,.,TGTGCCAGCAGCCGAACAACGAGCAATCAGCCCCAGCATTTT,CASSRTTSNQPQHF
TRBJ1-2,TRBV6-9,.,TRBD1,TGTGCCAGCAGTTTACAGGGGGCAACTAACTATGGCTACACCTTC,CASSLQGATNYGYTF
TRBJ1-1,TRBV6-5,.,.,TGTGCCAGCAATTTCGGGGATGCGAACACTGAAGCTTTCTTT,CASNFGDANTEAFF
TRBJ1-1,TRBV6-6,.,.,TGTGCCAGCAGGAGACAGAACACTGAAGCTTTCTTT,CASRRQNTEAFF
TRBJ2-7,TRBV3-1/TRBV3-2,.,.,TGTGCCAGCAGCCACCGGAATGGGGCAGTATCCTACGAGCAGTACTTC,CASSHRNGAVSYEQYF
TRBJ1-2,TRBV29-1,.,.,TGCAGCGTTGTTAGACAGACTAACTATGGCTACACCTTC,CSVVRQTNYGYTF
TRBJ2-3,TRBV12-5,once,TRBD2,TGTGCTAGTGGTTTGGTACGAGCAGAACGGGGGGGCCGGGATACGCAGTATTTT,CASGLVRAERGGRDTQYF
TRBJ2-1,TRBV11-2,.,TRBD2,TGTGCCAGCAGCTTACGACCTAGCGGGGGGTCAAGCTCCTACAATGAGCAGTTCTTC,CASSLRPSGGSSSYNEQFF
TRBJ1-2,TRBV9,.,TRBD1,TGTGCCAGCAACAGGGGCGGGGATGGCTACACCTTC,CASNRGGDGYTF
TRBJ2-2,TRBV7-3,.,.,TGTGCCAGCAGCCCAAGCCTTTTGTCCGGGGAGCTGTTTTTT,CASSPSLLSGELFF
TRBJ2-3,TRBV12-5,.,TRBD2,TGTGCTAGTGGTTTGTACGGACTAGGTGGACCAGATACGCAGTATTTT,CASGLYGLGGPDTQYF
TRBJ1-6,TRBV7-9,once,TRBD1,TGTGCCAGCAGCCAGACAGGGGATTCTTCACCCCTCCACTTT,CASSQTGDSSPLHF
TRBJ1-2,TRBV19,.,.,TGTGCCAGTAGTATGGGGACGGGACATTACTATGGCTACACCTTC,CASSMGTGHYYGYTF
TRBJ2-7,TRBV6-2/TRBV6-3,.,.,TGTGCCAGCAGTCAGACTTCGGTGACGATCCCCCCTCCCGAGCAGTACTTC,CASSQTSVTIPPPEQYF
TRBJ2-3,TRBV10-3,.,TRBD2,TGTGCCATCAGGGGGACAGGGAGCGGACTAGCGGGGGTCCTCACAGATACGCAGTATTTT,CAIRGTGSGLAGVLTDTQYF
TRBJ1-6,TRBV5-1,once,TRBD1,TGCGCCAGCAGCCTAGGGGGCGCTGGCTCACCCCTCCACTTT,CASSLGGAGSPLHF
TRBJ1-1,TRBV7-2,.,TRBD1,TGTGCCAGCAGCTCCCTTCCGGGACAGCTCATGAACACTGAAGCTTTCTTT,CASSSLPGQLMNTEAFF